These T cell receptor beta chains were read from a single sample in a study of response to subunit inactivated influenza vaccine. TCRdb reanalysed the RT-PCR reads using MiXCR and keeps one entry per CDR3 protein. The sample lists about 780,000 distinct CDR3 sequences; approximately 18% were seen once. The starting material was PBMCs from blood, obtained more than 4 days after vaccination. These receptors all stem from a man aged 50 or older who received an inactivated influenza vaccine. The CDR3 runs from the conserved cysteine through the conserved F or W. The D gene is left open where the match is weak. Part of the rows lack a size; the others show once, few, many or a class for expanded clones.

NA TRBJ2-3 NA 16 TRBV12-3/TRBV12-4 CASSLNAVSSTDTQYF TGTGCCAGCAGTTTAAATGCGGTTTCTAGCACAGATACGCAGTATTTT
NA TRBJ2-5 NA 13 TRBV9 CASSGSDYGTQYF TGTGCCAGCAGCGGGTCCGATTATGGGACCCAGTACTTC
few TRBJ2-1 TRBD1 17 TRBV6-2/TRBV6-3 CASSYQSGTGVYNEQFF TGTGCCAGCAGTTACCAGTCCGGGACAGGGGTGTACAATGAGCAGTTCTTC
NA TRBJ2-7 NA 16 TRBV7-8 CASSLVASRESYEQYF TGTGCCAGCAGCTTAGTCGCCTCCCGGGAGTCTTACGAGCAGTACTTC
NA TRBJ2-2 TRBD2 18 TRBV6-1 CASSGKTSGGARTGELFF TGTGCCAGCAGTGGGAAGACTAGCGGGGGGGCGAGGACCGGGGAGCTGTTTTTT
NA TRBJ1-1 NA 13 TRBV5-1 CASSEPGVTEAFF TGCGCCAGCAGCGAGCCAGGAGTCACTGAAGCTTTCTTT
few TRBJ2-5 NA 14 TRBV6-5 CASSYSYRQETQYF TGTGCCAGCAGTTACTCCTATCGCCAAGAGACCCAGTACTTC
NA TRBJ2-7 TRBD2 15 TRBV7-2 CASSLAASGEYEQYF TGTGCCAGCAGCTTAGCCGCTAGCGGGGAATACGAGCAGTACTTC
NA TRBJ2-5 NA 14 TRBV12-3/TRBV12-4 CASSSRQDQETQYF TGTGCCAGCAGCTCCCGACAAGACCAAGAGACCCAGTACTTC
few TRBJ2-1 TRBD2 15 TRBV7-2 CASSALALTYNEQFF TGTGCCAGCAGCGCACTAGCGCTCACCTACAATGAGCAGTTCTTC
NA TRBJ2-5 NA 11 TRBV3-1 CASSQSETQYF TGTGCCAGCAGCCAAAGTGAGACCCAGTACTTC
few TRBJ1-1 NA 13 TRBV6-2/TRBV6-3 CASRALGITEAFF TGTGCCAGCAGGGCACTCGGGATCACTGAAGCTTTCTTT
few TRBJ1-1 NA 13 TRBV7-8 CASSTTGTTEAFF TGTGCCAGCAGCACAACCGGGACCACTGAAGCTTTCTTT
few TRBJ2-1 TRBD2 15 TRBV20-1 CSARETGGAYNEQFF TGCAGTGCTAGAGAGACGGGAGGGGCCTACAATGAGCAGTTCTTC
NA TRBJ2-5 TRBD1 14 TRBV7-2 CASKIGTGQETQYF TGTGCCAGCAAGATTGGGACAGGACAAGAGACCCAGTACTTC
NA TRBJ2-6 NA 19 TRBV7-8 CASSLGAGIRPSGANVLTF TGTGCCAGCAGCTTAGGCGCCGGGATCCGTCCCTCTGGGGCCAACGTCCTGACTTTC
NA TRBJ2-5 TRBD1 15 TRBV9 CASSIPGQGGETQYF TGTGCCAGCAGCATCCCGGGACAGGGAGGGGAGACCCAGTACTTC
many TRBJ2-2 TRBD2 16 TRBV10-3 CAISEVAGGNTGELFF TGTGCCATCAGTGAGGTAGCGGGAGGCAACACCGGGGAGCTGTTTTTT
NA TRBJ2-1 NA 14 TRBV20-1 CSARDGSSYNEQFF TGCAGTGCTAGAGACGGCAGCTCCTACAATGAGCAGTTCTTC
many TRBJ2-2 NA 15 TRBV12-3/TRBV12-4 CASSLGTDVTGELFF TGTGCCAGCAGTCTCGGGACGGACGTCACCGGGGAGCTGTTTTTT
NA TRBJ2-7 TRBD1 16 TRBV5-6 CASSLDSDRGLYEQYF TGTGCCAGCAGCTTGGACTCGGACAGGGGGCTCTACGAGCAGTACTTC
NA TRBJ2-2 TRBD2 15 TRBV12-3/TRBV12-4 CASTPSTGGTGELFF TGTGCCAGCACCCCATCCACGGGGGGAACCGGGGAGCTGTTTTTT
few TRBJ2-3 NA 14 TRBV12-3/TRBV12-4 CASSLRQEGGTQYF TGTGCCAGCAGTTTACGACAGGAGGGGGGTACGCAGTATTTT
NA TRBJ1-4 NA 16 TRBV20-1 CSARPDSSATNEKLFF TGCAGTGCTAGACCGGACAGCTCTGCAACTAATGAAAAACTGTTTTTT
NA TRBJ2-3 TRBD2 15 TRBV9 CASSVFSGSTDTQYF TGTGCCAGCAGCGTGTTTAGCGGGAGTACAGATACGCAGTATTTT
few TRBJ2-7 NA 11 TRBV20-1 CSARVRDQQYF TGCAGTGCTAGAGTACGGGACCAGCAGTACTTC
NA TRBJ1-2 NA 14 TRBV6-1 CASTDGGQYHGYTF TGTGCCAGCACCGACGGGGGGCAGTATCATGGCTACACCTTC
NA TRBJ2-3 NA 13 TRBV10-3 CAISGDPLGTQYF TGTGCCATCAGTGGTGACCCTCTAGGTACGCAGTATTTT
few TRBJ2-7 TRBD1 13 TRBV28 CASNTRDSYEQYF TGTGCCAGCAATACCCGGGACAGCTACGAGCAGTACTTC
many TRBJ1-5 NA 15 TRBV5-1 CASSLDSYSNQPQHF TGTGCCAGCAGTCTCGACAGCTATAGCAATCAGCCCCAGCATTTT
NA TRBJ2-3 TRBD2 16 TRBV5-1 CASSLYGTSGTDTQYF TGCGCCAGCAGCTTGTACGGGACTAGCGGCACAGATACGCAGTATTTT
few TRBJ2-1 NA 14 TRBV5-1 CASSLVGQTNEQFF TGCGCCAGCAGCTTGGTAGGGCAGACCAATGAGCAGTTCTTC
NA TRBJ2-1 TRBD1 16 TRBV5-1 CASSLTGGVPYNEQFF TGCGCCAGCAGCCTGACAGGGGGGGTCCCCTACAATGAGCAGTTCTTC
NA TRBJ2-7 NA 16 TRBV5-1 CASSLYGAGRAQEQYF TGCGCCAGCAGCCTATATGGGGCAGGGAGAGCCCAGGAGCAGTACTTC
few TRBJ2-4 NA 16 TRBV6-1 CASRAGTWVAKNIQYF TGTGCCAGCAGAGCCGGGACTTGGGTAGCCAAAAACATTCAGTACTTC
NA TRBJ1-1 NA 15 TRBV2 CASSAVGGLNTEAFF TGTGCCAGCAGTGCAGTGGGGGGGTTGAACACTGAAGCTTTCTTT
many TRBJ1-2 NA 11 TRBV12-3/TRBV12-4 CASSPGYGYTF TGTGCCAGCAGTCCAGGTTATGGCTACACCTTC
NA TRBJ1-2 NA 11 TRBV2 CASGAGYGYTF TGTGCCAGCGGTGCAGGATATGGCTACACCTTC
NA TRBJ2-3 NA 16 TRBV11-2 CASSPRAWGVLDTQYF TGTGCCAGCAGCCCTAGGGCGTGGGGCGTTCTCGATACGCAGTATTTT
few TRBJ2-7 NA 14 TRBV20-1 CSARDLGGGNEQYF TGCAGTGCTAGAGATCTGGGGGGAGGCAACGAGCAGTACTTC
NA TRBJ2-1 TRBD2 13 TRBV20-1 CSTPGLASDEQFF TGCAGTACACCGGGACTAGCGTCTGATGAGCAGTTCTTC
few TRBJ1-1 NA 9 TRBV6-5 CAVNTEAFF TGTGCCGTGAACACTGAAGCTTTCTTT
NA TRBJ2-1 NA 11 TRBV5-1 CASSAADEQFF TGCGCCAGCAGCGCAGCGGATGAGCAGTTCTTC
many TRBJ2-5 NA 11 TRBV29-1 CSVEVSETQYF TGCAGCGTTGAGGTCTCGGAGACCCAGTACTTC
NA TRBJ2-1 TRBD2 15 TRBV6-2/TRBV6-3 CASSGGGPVYNEQFF TGTGCCAGCAGCGGCGGGGGGCCGGTTTACAATGAGCAGTTCTTC
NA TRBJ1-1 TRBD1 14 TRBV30 CAWNLQGIRTEAFF TGTGCCTGGAACCTACAGGGGATCAGGACTGAAGCTTTCTTT
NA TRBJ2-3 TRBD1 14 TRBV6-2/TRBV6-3 CASRRQGGPDTQYF TGTGCCAGCAGGCGACAGGGCGGTCCAGATACGCAGTATTTT
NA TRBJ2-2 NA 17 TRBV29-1 CSVGLAGFGVNTGELFF TGCAGCGTTGGTCTAGCAGGCTTCGGGGTGAACACCGGGGAGCTGTTTTTT